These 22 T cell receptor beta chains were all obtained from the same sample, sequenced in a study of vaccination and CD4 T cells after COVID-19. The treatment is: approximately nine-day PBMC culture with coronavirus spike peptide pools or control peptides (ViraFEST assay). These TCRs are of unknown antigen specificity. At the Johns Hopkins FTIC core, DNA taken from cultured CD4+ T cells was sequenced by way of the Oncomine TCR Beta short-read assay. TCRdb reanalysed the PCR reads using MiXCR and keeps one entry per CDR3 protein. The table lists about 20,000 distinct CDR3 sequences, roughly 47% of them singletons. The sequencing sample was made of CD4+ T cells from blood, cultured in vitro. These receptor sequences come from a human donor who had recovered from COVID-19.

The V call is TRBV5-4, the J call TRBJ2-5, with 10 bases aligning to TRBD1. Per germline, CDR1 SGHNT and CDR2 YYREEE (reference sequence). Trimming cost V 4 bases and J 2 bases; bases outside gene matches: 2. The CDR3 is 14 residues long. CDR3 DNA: TGTGCCAGCAGCCGGACAGGGGGACAAGAGACCCAGTACTTC. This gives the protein CASSRTGGQETQYF.

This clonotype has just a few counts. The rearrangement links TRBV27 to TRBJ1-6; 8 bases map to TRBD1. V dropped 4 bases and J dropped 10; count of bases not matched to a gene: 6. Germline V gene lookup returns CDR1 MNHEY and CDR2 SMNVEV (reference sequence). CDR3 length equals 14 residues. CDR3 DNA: TGTGCCAGCAGTTCGACAGGGGCCCGGTCACCCCTCCACTTT. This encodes CASSSTGARSPLHF.

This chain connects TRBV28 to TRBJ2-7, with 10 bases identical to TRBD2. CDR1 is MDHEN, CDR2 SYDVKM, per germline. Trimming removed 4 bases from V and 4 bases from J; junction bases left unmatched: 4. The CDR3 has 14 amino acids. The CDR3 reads CASSSSGSGYEQYF. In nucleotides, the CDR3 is TGTGCCAGCAGTTCTAGCGGGAGTGGATACGAGCAGTACTTC.

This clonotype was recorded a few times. The CDR3 DNA reads as TGTGCCAGCAGCCAGGAGTCAGGGCACACCGGGGAGCTGTTTTTT. It is translated as CASSQESGHTGELFF. The chain is built from TRBV7-9 and TRBJ2-2; D possibly corresponds to TRBD1 (5 bases). Per germline, CDR1 SEHNR and CDR2 FQNEAQ (reference sequence). The length of the CDR3 is 15 residues. V gave up 5 bases and J gave up 3 bases, with 13 bases separating them.

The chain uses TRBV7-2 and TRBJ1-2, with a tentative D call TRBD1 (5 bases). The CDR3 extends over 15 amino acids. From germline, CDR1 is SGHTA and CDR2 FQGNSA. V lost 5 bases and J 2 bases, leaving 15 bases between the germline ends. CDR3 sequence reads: CASSHPVGGNYGYTF. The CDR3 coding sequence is TGTGCCAGCAGCCACCCGGTCGGGGGAAACTATGGCTACACCTTC.

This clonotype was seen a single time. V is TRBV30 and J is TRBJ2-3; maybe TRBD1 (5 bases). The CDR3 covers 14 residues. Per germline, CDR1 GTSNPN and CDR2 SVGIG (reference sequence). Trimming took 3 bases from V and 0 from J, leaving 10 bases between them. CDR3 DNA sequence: TGTGCCTGGAGCAGGGCCCCTAGCACAGATACGCAGTATTTT. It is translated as CAWSRAPSTDTQYF.

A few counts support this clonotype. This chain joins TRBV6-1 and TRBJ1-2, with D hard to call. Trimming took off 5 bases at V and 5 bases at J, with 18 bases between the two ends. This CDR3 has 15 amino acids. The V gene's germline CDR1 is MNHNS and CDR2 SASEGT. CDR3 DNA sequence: TGTGCCAGCAGTCGGTCAATCAACCCCTCTTATGGCTACACCTTC. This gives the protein CASSRSINPSYGYTF.

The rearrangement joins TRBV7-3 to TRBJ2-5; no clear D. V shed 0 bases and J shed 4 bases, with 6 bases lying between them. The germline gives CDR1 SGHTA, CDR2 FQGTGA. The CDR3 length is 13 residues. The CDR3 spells CASSLTPGETQYF. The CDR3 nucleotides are TGTGCCAGCAGCTTAACCCCCGGAGAGACCCAGTACTTC.

CDR3 DNA: TGTGCCAGCAGTTACTCATTCAGCGGGGGGCAAGAGACCCAGTACTTC. It translates to CASSYSFSGGQETQYF. The J gene is TRBJ2-5, the V gene TRBV6-5; 9 bases agree with TRBD2. The CDR3 runs to 16 residues. The junction had 4 bases not matched to a gene; V was cut back by 0 bases and J by 2 bases. Germline CDR1 MNHEY, CDR2 SVGAGI.

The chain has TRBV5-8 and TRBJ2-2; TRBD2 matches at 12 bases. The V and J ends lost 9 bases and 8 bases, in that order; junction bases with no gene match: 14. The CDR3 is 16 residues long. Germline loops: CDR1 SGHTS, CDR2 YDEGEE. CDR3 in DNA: TGTGCCACCAAACCCAGACTAGCGGGAGCGAAGGGGGAGCTGTTTTTT. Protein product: CATKPRLAGAKGELFF.

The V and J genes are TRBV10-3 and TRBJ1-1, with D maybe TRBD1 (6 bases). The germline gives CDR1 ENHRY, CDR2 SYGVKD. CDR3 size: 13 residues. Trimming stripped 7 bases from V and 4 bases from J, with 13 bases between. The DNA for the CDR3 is TGTGCCATCATCGCAGGGGCGGGCACTGAAGCTTTCTTT. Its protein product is CAIIAGAGTEAFF.

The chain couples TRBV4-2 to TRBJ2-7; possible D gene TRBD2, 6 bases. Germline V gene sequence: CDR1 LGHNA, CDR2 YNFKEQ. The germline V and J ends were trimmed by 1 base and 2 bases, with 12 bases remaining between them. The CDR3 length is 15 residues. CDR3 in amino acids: CASSQVAGNTYEQYF. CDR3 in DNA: TGTGCCAGCAGCCAAGTCGCGGGGAACACCTACGAGCAGTACTTC.

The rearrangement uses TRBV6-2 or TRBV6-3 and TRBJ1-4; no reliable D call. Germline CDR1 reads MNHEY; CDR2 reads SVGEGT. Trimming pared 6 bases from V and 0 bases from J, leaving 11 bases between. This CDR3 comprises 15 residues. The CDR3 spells CASRHPGTTNEKLFF. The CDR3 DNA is TGTGCCAGCAGACATCCCGGGACAACTAATGAAAAACTGTTTTTT.

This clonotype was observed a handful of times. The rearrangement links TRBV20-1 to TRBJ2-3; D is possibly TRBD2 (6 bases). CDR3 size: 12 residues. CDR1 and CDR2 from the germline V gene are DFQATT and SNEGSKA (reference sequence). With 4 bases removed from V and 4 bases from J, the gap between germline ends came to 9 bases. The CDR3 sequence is CSATTSSDTQYF. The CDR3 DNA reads TGCAGTGCTACTACTAGCTCAGATACGCAGTATTTT.

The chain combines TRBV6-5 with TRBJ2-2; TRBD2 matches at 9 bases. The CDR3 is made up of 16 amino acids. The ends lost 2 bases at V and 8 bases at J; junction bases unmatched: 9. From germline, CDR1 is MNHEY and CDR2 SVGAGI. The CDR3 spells CASSYVRGRASGELFF. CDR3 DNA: TGTGCCAGCAGTTACGTCCGCGGGAGGGCCTCGGGGGAGCTGTTTTTT.

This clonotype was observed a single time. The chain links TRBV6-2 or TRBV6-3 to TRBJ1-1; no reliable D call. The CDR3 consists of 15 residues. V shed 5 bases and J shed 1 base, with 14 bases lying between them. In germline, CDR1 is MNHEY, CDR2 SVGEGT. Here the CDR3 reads CASSPYWTKNTEAFF. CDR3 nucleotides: TGTGCCAGCAGTCCCTATTGGACGAAGAACACTGAAGCTTTCTTT.

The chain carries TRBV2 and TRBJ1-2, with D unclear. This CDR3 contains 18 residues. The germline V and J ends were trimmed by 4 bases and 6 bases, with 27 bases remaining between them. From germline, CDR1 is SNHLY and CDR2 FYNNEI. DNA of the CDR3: TGTGCCAGCAGTGTCCAACTAGGGAACAGCCTCCCAAAAAATGGCTACACCTTC. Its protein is CASSVQLGNSLPKNGYTF.

CDR3 amino acids: CSARKAATLTDTQYF. The CDR3 DNA sequence: TGCAGTGCTAGAAAGGCAGCGACTCTCACAGATACGCAGTATTTT. This chain links TRBV20-1 with TRBJ2-3; D unclear. V was trimmed by 2 bases and J by 2 bases, leaving 14 bases between them. The CDR3 is 15 residues long. Germline assignment: CDR1 DFQATT and CDR2 SNEGSKA (reference sequence).

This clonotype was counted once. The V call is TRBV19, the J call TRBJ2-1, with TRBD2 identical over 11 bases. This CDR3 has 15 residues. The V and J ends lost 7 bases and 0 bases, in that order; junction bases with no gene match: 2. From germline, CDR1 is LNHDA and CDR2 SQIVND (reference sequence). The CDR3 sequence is CASKTSGSSYNEQFF. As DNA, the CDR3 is TGTGCCAGTAAAACTAGCGGGAGCTCCTACAATGAGCAGTTCTTC. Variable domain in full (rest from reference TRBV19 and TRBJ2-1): DGGITQSPKYLFRKEGQNVTLSCEQNLNHDAMYWYRQDPGQGLRLIYYSQIVNDFQKGDIAEGYSVSREKKESFPLTVTSAQKNPTAFYLCASKTSGSSYNEQFFGPGTRLTVL.

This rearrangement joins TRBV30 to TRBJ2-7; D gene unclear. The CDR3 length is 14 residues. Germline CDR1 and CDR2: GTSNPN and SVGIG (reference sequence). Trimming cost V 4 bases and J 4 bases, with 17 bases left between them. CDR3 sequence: CAWTRSGPNYEQYF. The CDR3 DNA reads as TGTGCCTGGACCAGGTCAGGCCCCAATTACGAGCAGTACTTC.

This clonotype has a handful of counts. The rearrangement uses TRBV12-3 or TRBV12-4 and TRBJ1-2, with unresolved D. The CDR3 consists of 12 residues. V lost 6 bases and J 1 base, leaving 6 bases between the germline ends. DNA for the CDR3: TGTGCCAGCAGCCCCGTTAACTATGGCTACACCTTC. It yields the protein CASSPVNYGYTF.

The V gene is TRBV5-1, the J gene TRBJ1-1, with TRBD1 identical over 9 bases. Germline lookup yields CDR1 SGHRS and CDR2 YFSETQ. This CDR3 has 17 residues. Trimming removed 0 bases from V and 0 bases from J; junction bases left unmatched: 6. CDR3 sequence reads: CASSLGDRVELNTEAFF. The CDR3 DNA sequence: TGCGCCAGCAGCTTGGGGGACAGGGTGGAGTTGAACACTGAAGCTTTCTTT.